What follows are 13 T cell receptor beta chains derived from one specimen sequenced in a study of cytomegalovirus exposure and HLA in healthy donors. Vbeta (60) and Jbeta (13) primers were used in the PCR. TCRdb's copy holds only in-frame clones and misses some; the assay was immunoSEQ multiplex PCR. In all, the sample yields around 190,000 clones. Material for sequencing was PBMCs. The receptors stem from a woman aged 25 to 45 in good health and CMV-seropositive.

This chain links TRBV7-2 with TRBJ1-4; 11 bases line up with TRBD1. CDR1 and CDR2 from the germline V gene are SGHTA and FQGNSA. The CDR3 is 17 amino acids. V trimming: 4 bases; J trimming: 8 bases; junction bases outside the gene matches: 12. The CDR3: CASSSLTGTGGREKLFF. CDR3 in DNA: TGTGCCAGCAGCTCGTTAACCGGGACAGGGGGTAGGGAAAAACTGTTTTTT.

The genes are TRBV5-1 and TRBJ2-2; 9 bases align to TRBD2. The CDR3 length is 16 residues. Unmatched junction bases numbered 13, after V lost 7 bases and J lost 6 bases. CDR1 is SGHRS, CDR2 YFSETQ, per germline. The CDR3 region has the DNA TGCGCCAGCTCCGGGGCCGCGGGAGGGCCTCCCGGGGAGCTGTTTTTT. It yields the protein CASSGAAGGPPGELFF.

The CDR3 nucleotides read TGCGCCAGCAGGGGGGGACCGAGTAACACTGAAGCTTTCTTT. Translated: CASRGGPSNTEAFF. The chain recombines TRBV5-1 with TRBJ1-1, with a possible D match to TRBD1 (5 bases). The CDR3 covers 14 residues. Trimming took 5 bases from V and 2 from J, leaving 13 bases between them. CDR1 is SGHRS and CDR2 is YFSETQ in the germline V gene.

The genes are TRBV11-2 and TRBJ1-2; D unresolved. This CDR3 has 15 amino acids. Germline CDR1 is SGHAT and CDR2 is FQNNGV. V lost 1 base and J 2 bases, leaving 11 bases between the germline ends. The CDR3 reads CASSLVQAPNYGYTF. The CDR3, as DNA: TGTGCCAGCAGCTTAGTCCAGGCGCCAAACTATGGCTACACCTTC.

The chain recombines TRBV11-3 with TRBJ2-1; possibly TRBD2 for D (6 bases). The CDR3 is made up of 17 amino acids. The V and J ends lost 3 bases and 0 bases respectively, with 15 bases between them. CDR1 is SGHNT and CDR2 is YENEEA in the germline V gene. CDR3 sequence: CASSLTGTSSSYNEQFF. DNA of the CDR3: TGTGCCAGCAGCTTGACTGGGACTTCGAGCTCCTACAATGAGCAGTTCTTC. Using reference TRBV11-3 and TRBJ2-1 for the parts outside the CDR3, the full variable domain is EAGVVQSPRYKIIEKKQPVAFWCNPISGHNTLYWYLQNLGQGPELLIRYENEEAVDDSQLPKDRFSAERLKGVDSTLKIQPAELGDSAVYLCASSLTGTSSSYNEQFFGPGTRLTVL.

The rearrangement joins TRBV15 to TRBJ2-7; D uncertain. Germline V CDR1 and CDR2: LNHNV, YYDKDF (reference sequence). The V end was cut by 0 bases, the J end by 3 bases, with 9 bases between. CDR3 size: 14 residues. CDR3 sequence: CATSREANLYEQYF. Written as DNA, the CDR3 is TGTGCCACCAGCAGAGAAGCGAACCTCTACGAGCAGTACTTC.

The chain is built from TRBV7-8 and TRBJ1-1; 8 positions agree with TRBD1. The germline CDR1 and CDR2 sequences are SGHVS and FQNEAQ. J was trimmed by 4 bases and V by 4 bases; bases with no gene match: 2. This CDR3 spans 13 amino acids. The CDR3 DNA reads TGTGCCAGCAGCTCGGACAGGGTCACTGAAGCTTTCTTT. This codes for CASSSDRVTEAFF. Drawing the rest from reference TRBV7-8 and TRBJ1-1, the complete variable domain is GAGVSQSPRYKVAKRGQDVALRCDPISGHVSLFWYQQALGQGPEFLTYFQNEAQLDKSGLPSDRFFAERPEGSVSTLKIQRTQQEDSAVYLCASSSDRVTEAFFGQGTRLTVV.

V is TRBV5-1 and J is TRBJ2-5; D gene uncertain. The CDR3 consists of 13 residues. Germline loops: CDR1 SGHRS, CDR2 YFSETQ. V dropped 0 bases and J dropped 5 bases, with 8 bases sitting between them. CDR3 bases: TGCGCCAGCAGCTTGGCCGGGTTCGAGACCCAGTACTTC. Translation gives CASSLAGFETQYF. Full variable domain (outside the CDR3, taken from reference TRBV5-1 and TRBJ2-5): KAGVTQTPRYLIKTRGQQVTLSCSPISGHRSVSWYQQTPGQGLQFLFEYFSETQRNKGNFPGRFSGRQFSNSRSEMNVSTLELGDSALYLCASSLAGFETQYFGPGTRLLVL.

The chain joins TRBV9 to TRBJ2-3, with TRBD1 identical over 9 bases. V gave up 3 bases and J gave up 4 bases; unmatched junction bases: 6. The CDR3 is made up of 15 amino acids. Germline V gene sequence: CDR1 SGDLS, CDR2 YYNGEE. The CDR3 DNA follows: TGTGCCAGCAGCGACCGGGACAGGGTCCCAGATACGCAGTATTTT. Its protein product is CASSDRDRVPDTQYF.

The chain recombines TRBV12-2 with TRBJ1-2; the DNA was not used to check the table's D call, TRBD1. TRBV12-2 is classified as a pseudogene. The CDR3 is 16 residues long. CDR3 residues: CASRSKGDMSNYGYTF. As DNA, the CDR3 is TGTGCAAGTCGCTCTAAGGGGGACATGTCTAACTATGGCTACACCTTC.

The chain links TRBV4-3 to TRBJ2-7; TRBD2 matches at 12 bases. The CDR3 contains 19 residues. V trimming: 4 bases; J trimming: 6 bases; junction bases outside the gene matches: 19. Germline CDR1 and CDR2: LGHNA and YSLEER. In DNA, the CDR3 is TGCGCCAGCAGCCTTTTACCCGGTTTACTAGCGGGAGGCTACGGCGAGCAGTACTTC. As protein: CASSLLPGLLAGGYGEQYF.

J is TRBJ1-5 and V is TRBV6-5; D possibly corresponds to TRBD1 (5 bases). V lost 5 bases to trimming and J lost 0 bases, with 11 bases between them. This CDR3 spans 15 amino acids. Germline V gives CDR1 MNHEY, CDR2 SVGAGI. The CDR3 here is CASSLHRFSNQPQHF. The CDR3 DNA follows: TGTGCCAGCAGTCTGCACAGGTTTAGCAATCAGCCCCAGCATTTT.

This chain connects TRBV29-1 to TRBJ2-7; D gene ambiguous. The V end lost 5 bases, the J end lost 0 bases, and 11 bases lay between the germline ends. The germline V gene has CDR1 SQVTM and CDR2 ANQGSEA. The CDR3 consists of 13 residues. The CDR3 region is CSVRGGGSYEQYF. CDR3 nucleotide sequence: TGCAGCGTTCGAGGTGGCGGCTCCTACGAGCAGTACTTC.